This T cell receptor beta chain was identified in a study of identical twins. Study findings and constraints: Partial confounding of zero-insertion analyses by invariant MAIT and iNKT cells was possible.

Healthy Caucasians made up all donors. After template switching added a universal primer site, the resulting cDNA carried unique molecular identifiers. In TCRdb, the 5' RACE reads were re-called with MiXCR into one record per CDR3 protein. The sample has about 1.7 million distinct CDR3 sequences, about 31% seen once; the top ten hold about 0.27%. The junction had 9 bases not matched to a gene; V was cut back by 0 bases and J by 4 bases. Germline V gene data show CDR1 as SGHDT and CDR2 as YYEEEE. The CDR3 has 16 residues. This clonotype appeared a few times. Its cognate antigen is unknown. The chain links TRBV5-6 to TRBJ2-5, with TRBD1 identical over 7 bases. The receptor was isolated from a newborn girl in good health. The sample consisted of cord blood. DNA of the CDR3: TGTGCCAGCAGCTTGGATCAGGGGGAGACGACAGAGACCCAGTACTTC. Protein: CASSLDQGETTETQYF. The whole variable domain, filled in from reference TRBV5-6 and TRBJ2-5, reads DAGVTQSPTHLIKTRGQQVTLRCSPKSGHDTVSWYQQALGQGPQFIFQYYEEEERQRGNFPDRFSGHQFPNYSSELNVNALLLGDSALYLCASSLDQGETTETQYFGPGTRLLVL.